These 12 T cell receptor beta chains were sequenced from one sample in a study of T cells after yellow fever vaccination. TCRdb reprocessed the 5' RACE reads with MiXCR, giving one entry per CDR3 protein. The sample contains a few hundred thousand distinct CDR3 sequences, approximately 3.9% of which appear only once. This specimen consisted of PBMCs, obtained on the day of the yellow fever booster vaccination. The receptors shown here come from a young man who received the YFV17D yellow fever vaccine.

This clonotype was seen repeatedly, ten times or more. The V gene is TRBV12-3 or TRBV12-4, the J gene TRBJ2-3; TRBD1 is a possible D gene (5 bases). The CDR3 consists of 11 residues. V dropped 7 bases and J dropped 5 bases, with 7 bases sitting between them. This chain's CDR3 is CASTTGDTQYF. The CDR3 DNA reads as TGTGCCAGCACCACAGGAGATACGCAGTATTTT.

This clonotype was recorded at least ten times. The V call is TRBV10-3, the J call TRBJ2-7; 8 nucleotides align to TRBD1. The junction had 0 bases not matched to a gene; V was cut back by 2 bases and J by 3 bases. This CDR3 comprises 13 residues. Germline V gene lookup returns CDR1 ENHRY and CDR2 SYGVKD. CDR3 protein: CAISEGQGYEQYV. The CDR3 coding sequence is TGTGCCATCAGTGAGGGACAGGGCTACGAGCAGTACGTC.

On this clonotype itself: A read error is possible here, since a much larger clone lies one base away. The rearrangement links TRBV7-6 to TRBJ2-1; no firm D call. Germline CDR1 SGHVS, CDR2 FNYEAQ. Trimming stripped 5 bases from V and 9 bases from J, with 11 bases between. CDR3 length: 12 amino acids. This CDR3 is CASSLTIVEQFF. The CDR3 DNA reads as TGTGCCAGCAGCCTCACCATCGTTGAGCAGTTCTTC.

This clonotype has at least ten counts. V is TRBV12-3 or TRBV12-4 and J is TRBJ1-4; D gene uncertain. Trimming pared 1 base from V and 8 bases from J, leaving 2 bases between. This CDR3 is 11 amino acids long. The CDR3 DNA reads as TGTGCCAGCAGTTTAGGGGAAAAACTGTTTTTT. Protein product: CASSLGEKLFF.

The sample holds many counts of this clonotype. This chain uses TRBV20-1 with TRBJ2-7, with 8 bases fitting TRBD2. The trim removed 0 bases at V and 0 bases at J, leaving 7 bases unmatched. The CDR3 totals 16 residues. Germline CDR1 and CDR2: DFQATT and SNEGSKA (reference sequence). The CDR3 DNA is TGCAGTGCTAGAGACCTTTCGCGGGGGGCCTCCTACGAGCAGTACTTC. Translation gives CSARDLSRGASYEQYF.

This clonotype has a handful of counts. The V call is TRBV6-5, the J call TRBJ2-7; D may be TRBD2 (5 bases). CDR1 and CDR2 from the germline V gene are MNHEY and SVGAGI. V was pared by 0 bases and J by 9 bases, with 12 bases between. This CDR3 spans 13 amino acids. The CDR3 is CASSYSLASWQYF. CDR3 DNA: TGTGCCAGCAGTTACTCCTTAGCGTCATGGCAGTACTTC.

This clonotype showed up just a few times. The V call is TRBV7-9, the J call TRBJ2-7, with 7 nucleotides matching TRBD1. The CDR3 contains 14 residues. The germline gives CDR1 SEHNR, CDR2 FQNEAQ (reference sequence). Unmatched junction bases numbered 6, after V lost 1 base and J lost 6 bases. CDR3 nucleotides: TGTGCCAGCAGCTTAGATAGGGCAGGGGGCGAGCAGTACTTC. Protein: CASSLDRAGGEQYF.

The sample holds many counts of this clonotype. This chain joins TRBV12-3 or TRBV12-4 and TRBJ1-2; possibly TRBD1 for D (5 bases). V shed 2 bases and J shed 4 bases, with 8 bases lying between them. This CDR3 has 13 amino acids. CDR3 residues: CASSLQGVYGYTF. Here the CDR3 DNA reads TGTGCCAGCAGTTTACAGGGAGTCTATGGCTACACCTTC.

In its sample, this clonotype was seen many times. The CDR3 nucleotides are TGTGCCAGCAGCGAGGGGACTACCACCGGGAATGAGCAGTTCTTC. This sequence encodes CASSEGTTTGNEQFF. This sequence joins TRBV9 and TRBJ2-1, with 7 bases that match TRBD2. CDR1 SGDLS and CDR2 YYNGEE come from the germline V gene. The junction had 10 bases not matched to a gene; V was cut back by 3 bases and J by 7 bases. The CDR3 is made up of 15 amino acids.

V is TRBV5-1 and J is TRBJ2-1; TRBD2 matches at 11 bases. V trimming: 5 bases; J trimming: 2 bases; junction bases outside the gene matches: 3. The length of the CDR3 is 15 residues. Germline CDR1 reads SGHRS; CDR2 reads YFSETQ. CDR3 nucleotides: TGCGCCAGCAGTATAGCGGGGGGGACCTACAATGAGCAGTTCTTC. This translates into CASSIAGGTYNEQFF.

Many counts were recorded for this clonotype. The chain uses TRBV2 and TRBJ2-1, with 8 bases identical to TRBD2. The CDR3 is 16 residues long. Germline V gene data show CDR1 as SNHLY and CDR2 as FYNNEI. The ends lost 0 bases at V and 6 bases at J; junction bases unmatched: 7. This chain's CDR3 is CASSEASGGVSNEQFF. The CDR3 nucleotides read TGTGCCAGCAGTGAAGCGAGCGGGGGAGTAAGCAATGAGCAGTTCTTC. Together with reference TRBV2 and TRBJ2-1, the CDR3 gives the full variable domain: EPEVTQTPSHQVTQMGQEVILRCVPISNHLYFYWYRQILGQKVEFLVSFYNNEISEKSEIFDDQFSVERPDGSNFTLKIRSTKLEDSAMYFCASSEASGGVSNEQFFGPGTRLTVL.

This clonotype has more than one count but fewer than ten. V usage is TRBV5-1 and J usage is TRBJ2-3; 12 nucleotides line up with TRBD2. CDR3 size: 16 residues. Germline values: CDR1 SGHRS, CDR2 YFSETQ. Trimming at V came to 2 bases and at J to 4 bases, leaving 5 bases not matched to a gene. This CDR3 is CASSLLAGGGADTQYF. DNA of the CDR3: TGCGCCAGCAGCTTACTAGCGGGGGGCGGGGCAGATACGCAGTATTTT.